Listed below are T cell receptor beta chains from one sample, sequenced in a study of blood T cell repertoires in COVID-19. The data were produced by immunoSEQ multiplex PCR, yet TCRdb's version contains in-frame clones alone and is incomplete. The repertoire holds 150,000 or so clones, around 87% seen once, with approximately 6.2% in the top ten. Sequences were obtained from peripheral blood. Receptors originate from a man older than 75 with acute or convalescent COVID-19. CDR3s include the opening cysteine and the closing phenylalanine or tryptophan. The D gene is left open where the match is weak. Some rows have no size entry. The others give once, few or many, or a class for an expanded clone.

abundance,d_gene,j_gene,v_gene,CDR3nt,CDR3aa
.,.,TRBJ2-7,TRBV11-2,TGTGCCAGCAGCTCCGCCGGTGAGCAGTACTTC,CASSSAGEQYF
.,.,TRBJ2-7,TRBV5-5,TGTGCCAGCAGCGTTTCTAGAGGCGCCCCTGGTTGGTTTAGCTCCTACGAGCAGTACTTC,CASSVSRGAPGWFSSYEQYF
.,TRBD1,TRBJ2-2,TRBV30,TGTGCCTGGTGGCCAGGGGGTTCCGGGGAGCTGTTTTTT,CAWWPGGSGELFF
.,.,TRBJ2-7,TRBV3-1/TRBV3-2,TGTGCCAGCAGCCGCCAGGGCGCCTCCTACGAGCAGTACTTC,CASSRQGASYEQYF
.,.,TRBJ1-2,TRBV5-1,TGCGCCAGCAGCCCGCTTGTGGCAGGGAACTATGGCTACACCTTC,CASSPLVAGNYGYTF
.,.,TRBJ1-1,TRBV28,TGTGCCAGCAGCCGGGAGCGAGCTTTCTTT,CASSRERAFF
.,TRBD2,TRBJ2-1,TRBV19,TGTGCCAGTAGACTCCGGGGGGGAGTTTACAATGAGCAGTTCTTC,CASRLRGGVYNEQFF
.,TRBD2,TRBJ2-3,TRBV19,TGTGCCAGTAGTATTACTAGCGGTAGCACAGATACGCAGTATTTT,CASSITSGSTDTQYF
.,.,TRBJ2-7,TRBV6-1,TGTGCCAGCAGTGATCGGTACTACGAGCAGTACTTC,CASSDRYYEQYF
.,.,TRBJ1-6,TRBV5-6,TGTGCCAGCAGCTTGTTCCAGAAAAATTCACCCCTCCACTTT,CASSLFQKNSPLHF
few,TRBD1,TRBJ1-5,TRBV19,TGTGCCAGTAGTATCTCGGCAGGGGGCTCGTATCAGCCCCAGCATTTT,CASSISAGGSYQPQHF
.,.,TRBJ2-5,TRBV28,TGTGCCAGCAGCATGGGAGTTCAAGAGACCCAGTACTTC,CASSMGVQETQYF
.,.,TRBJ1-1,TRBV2,TGTGCCAGCAGTGTCCCAGGGGTGAACACTGAAGCTTTCTTT,CASSVPGVNTEAFF
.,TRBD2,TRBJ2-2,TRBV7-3,TGTGCCAGCAGCCCTACGGGAGGGGCCGGGGAGCTGTTTTTT,CASSPTGGAGELFF
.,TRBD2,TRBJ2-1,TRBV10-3,TGTGCCATCAGTGAGGCCCAGCGGGGGGGGGATGAGCAGTTCTTC,CAISEAQRGGDEQFF
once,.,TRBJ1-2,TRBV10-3,TGTGCCATCAGTGAGGACAACGCTAACTATGGCTACACCTTC,CAISEDNANYGYTF
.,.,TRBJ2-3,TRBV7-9,TGTGCCAGCAGCTTAGACAGGGATGATACGCAGTATTTT,CASSLDRDDTQYF
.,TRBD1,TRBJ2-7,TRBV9,TGTGCCAGCAGCGCACGACAGGGGAGCTCCTACGAGCAGTACTTC,CASSARQGSSYEQYF
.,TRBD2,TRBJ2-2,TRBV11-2,TGTGCCAGCAGCTTGGGACTAGCGGGGACCTCGGCCCCCGGGGAGCTGTTTTTT,CASSLGLAGTSAPGELFF
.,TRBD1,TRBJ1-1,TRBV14,TGTGCCAGCAGCGCCCGGGACAGCACTGAAGCTTTCTTT,CASSARDSTEAFF
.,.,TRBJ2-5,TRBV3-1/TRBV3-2,TGTGCCAGCCGGCTCGGGCCAACGGGGTCGAGAGAGACCCAGTACTTC,CASRLGPTGSRETQYF
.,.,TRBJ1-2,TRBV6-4,TGTGCCAGCTCCCCAGGCTTGGACTATGGCTACACCTTC,CASSPGLDYGYTF
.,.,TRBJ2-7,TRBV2,TGTGCCAGCACCAACGGGTTAACCTACGAGCAGTACTTC,CASTNGLTYEQYF
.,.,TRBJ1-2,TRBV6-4,TGTGCCAGCAGCCCCACGATCCCCCCCGGGAGAGGCTACACCTTC,CASSPTIPPGRGYTF
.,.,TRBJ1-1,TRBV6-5,TGTGCCAGCAGGCGTCAAGGGGCCACTGAAGCTTTCTTT,CASRRQGATEAFF
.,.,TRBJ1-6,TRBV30,TGTGCCTGGAGGGACACCAGATATAATTCACCCCTCCACTTT,CAWRDTRYNSPLHF
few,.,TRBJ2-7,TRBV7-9,TGTGCCAGCAGCCCAACCAGAGTGGAGGACGAGCAGTACTTC,CASSPTRVEDEQYF
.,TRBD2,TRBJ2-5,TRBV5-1,TGCGCCAGCAGCTTGGGTCAAATCCGGGGGAGGGGTGTAAGGCAAGAGACCCAGTACTTC,CASSLGQIRGRGVRQETQYF
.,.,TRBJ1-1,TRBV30,TGTGCCTGGAGTGGGGGGGTAAACACTGAAGCTTTCTTT,CAWSGGVNTEAFF
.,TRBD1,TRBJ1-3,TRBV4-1,TGCGCCAGCAGCCAAGCGGAATTCCAAGGACAGGACTTTACTGGAAACACCATATATTTT,CASSQAEFQGQDFTGNTIYF
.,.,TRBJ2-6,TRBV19,TGTGCCAGTACCCTTCCGGCAGGGGGGTCCGGGGCCAACGTCCTGACTTTC,CASTLPAGGSGANVLTF
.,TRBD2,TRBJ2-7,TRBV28,TGTGCCAGCCTTCTTAGCGGGGGGGATTCCAAGAGCTCCTACGAGCAGTACTTC,CASLLSGGDSKSSYEQYF
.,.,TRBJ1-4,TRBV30,TGTGCCTGGAGTGTACCAAAGGGGATGGGTGAAAAACTGTTTTTT,CAWSVPKGMGEKLFF
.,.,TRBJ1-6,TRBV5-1,TGCGCCAGCAGCGTCCGTTGGGGCCTTGATTCACCCCTCCACTTT,CASSVRWGLDSPLHF
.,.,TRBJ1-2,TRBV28,TGTGCCAGTCGACTCCGACAGCCTGGGGACTATGGCTACACCTTC,CASRLRQPGDYGYTF
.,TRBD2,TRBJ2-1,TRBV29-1,TGCAGCGTTGAAAGGGGGACTAGCGGATACAATGAGCAGTTCTTC,CSVERGTSGYNEQFF
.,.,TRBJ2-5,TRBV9,TGTGCCAGCAGCGTCCAGGGCCAAGAGACCCAGTACTTC,CASSVQGQETQYF
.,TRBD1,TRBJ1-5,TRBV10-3,TGTGCCATCAGTCCGGGACAGGGGTTAAATCAGCCCCAGCATTTT,CAISPGQGLNQPQHF
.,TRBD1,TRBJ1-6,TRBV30,TGTGCCTGGGGACAGGGAAGAACCTATAATTCACCCCTCCACTTT,CAWGQGRTYNSPLHF
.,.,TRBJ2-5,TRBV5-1,TGCGCCAGCAGCCGGAGACAGAACCAAGAGACCCAGTACTTC,CASSRRQNQETQYF
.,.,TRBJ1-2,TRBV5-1,TGCGCCAGCAGCCCTGGGGGGAGATTCTATGGCTACACCTTC,CASSPGGRFYGYTF
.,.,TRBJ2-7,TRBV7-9,TGTGCCAGCAGCCGGGGGGGGGCAGGGGGCTACGAGCAGTACTTC,CASSRGGAGGYEQYF
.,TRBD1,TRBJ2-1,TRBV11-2,TGTGCCAGCAGCTTAGATAGGGGACAGGGGACAAGGGATGAGCAGTTCTTC,CASSLDRGQGTRDEQFF
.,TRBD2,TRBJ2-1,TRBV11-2,TGTGCCAGCAGCCCACGGACTAGCCGGAATGAGCAGTTCTTC,CASSPRTSRNEQFF
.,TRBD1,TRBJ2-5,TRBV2,TGTGCCAGCAGTCGAACGACAGGGGTACAAGAGACCCAGTACTTC,CASSRTTGVQETQYF
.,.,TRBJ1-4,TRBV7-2,TGTGCCAGCAGCGCCAGGGGAGAGGGTAATGAAAAACTGTTTTTT,CASSARGEGNEKLFF
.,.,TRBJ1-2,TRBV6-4,TGTGCCAGCAGTCCCCAGGGTATCAACTATGGCTACACCTTC,CASSPQGINYGYTF
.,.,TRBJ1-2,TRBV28,TGTGCCAGCAGCCCCTCCCCGGGGGAGATATATGGCTACACCTTC,CASSPSPGEIYGYTF
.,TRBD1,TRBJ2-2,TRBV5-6,TGTGCCAGCAGCCTGGGACAGGGATTACGCACCGGGGAGCTGTTTTTT,CASSLGQGLRTGELFF
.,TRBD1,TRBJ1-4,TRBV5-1,TGCGCCAGCGGATGGACAGGGGGAGCAACTAATGAAAAACTGTTTTTT,CASGWTGGATNEKLFF
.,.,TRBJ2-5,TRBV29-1,TGCAGCACGCTACGGGACACCGGGGAGGGAGAGACCCAGTACTTC,CSTLRDTGEGETQYF
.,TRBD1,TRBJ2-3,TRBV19,TGTGCCAGTAATTCGCCGGGACAGGGAAGCACAGATACGCAGTATTTT,CASNSPGQGSTDTQYF
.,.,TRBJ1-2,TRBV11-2,TGTGCCAGCAGCTTAGGGCCCGCCTATGGCTACACCTTC,CASSLGPAYGYTF
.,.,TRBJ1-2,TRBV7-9,TGTGCCAGCAGCCGAGACTATGGCTACACCTTC,CASSRDYGYTF
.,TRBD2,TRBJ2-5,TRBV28,TGTGCCAGCAGTTTCGTGACTAGCGGGAAAAAGACCCAGTACTTC,CASSFVTSGKKTQYF
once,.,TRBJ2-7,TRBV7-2,TGTGCCAGCAGTTTAGACAGGATCCCCTACTACGAGCAGTACTTC,CASSLDRIPYYEQYF
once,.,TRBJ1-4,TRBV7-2,TGTGCCAGCTCCCCGGGGGGGACAACCCCTGAAAAACTGTTTTTT,CASSPGGTTPEKLFF
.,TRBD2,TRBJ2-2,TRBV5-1,TGCGCCAGCAGCTTAGGCGGGAGTGGGTCCGGGGAGCTGTTTTTT,CASSLGGSGSGELFF